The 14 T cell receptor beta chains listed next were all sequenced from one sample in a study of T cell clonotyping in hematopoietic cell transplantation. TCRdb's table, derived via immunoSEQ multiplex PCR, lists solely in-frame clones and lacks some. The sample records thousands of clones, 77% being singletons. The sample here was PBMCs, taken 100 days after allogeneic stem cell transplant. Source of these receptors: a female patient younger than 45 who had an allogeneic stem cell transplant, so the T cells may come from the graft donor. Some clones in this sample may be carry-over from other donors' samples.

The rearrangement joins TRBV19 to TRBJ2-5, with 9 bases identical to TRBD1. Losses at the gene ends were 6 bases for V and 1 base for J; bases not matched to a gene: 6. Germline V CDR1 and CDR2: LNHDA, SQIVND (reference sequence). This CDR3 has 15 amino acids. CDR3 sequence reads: CASRESTGGQETQYF. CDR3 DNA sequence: TGTGCCAGTAGAGAGTCGACAGGGGGCCAAGAGACCCAGTACTTC.

CDR3 loop: CASGTGQWIETQYF. CDR3 sequence (DNA): TGTGCCAGCGGGACCGGGCAGTGGATAGAGACCCAGTACTTC. The rearrangement links TRBV25-1 to TRBJ2-5, with D tentatively TRBD1 or TRBD2 (5 bases each). Germline CDR1 MGHDK, CDR2 SYGVNS. V was clipped by 8 bases and J by 4 bases, with 17 bases between them. The CDR3 extends over 14 amino acids.

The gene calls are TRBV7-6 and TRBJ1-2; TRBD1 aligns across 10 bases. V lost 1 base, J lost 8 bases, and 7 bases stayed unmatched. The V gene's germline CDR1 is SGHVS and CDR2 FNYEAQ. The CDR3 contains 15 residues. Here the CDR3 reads CASSLEETGGKGYTF. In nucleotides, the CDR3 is TGTGCCAGCAGCTTAGAGGAGACAGGGGGCAAAGGCTACACCTTC.

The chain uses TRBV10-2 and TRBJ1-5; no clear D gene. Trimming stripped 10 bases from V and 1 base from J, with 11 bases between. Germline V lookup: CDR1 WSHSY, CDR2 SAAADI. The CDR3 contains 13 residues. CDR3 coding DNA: TGCGCCATTCACACCCCAAGCAATCAGCCCCAGCATTTT. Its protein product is CAIHTPSNQPQHF.

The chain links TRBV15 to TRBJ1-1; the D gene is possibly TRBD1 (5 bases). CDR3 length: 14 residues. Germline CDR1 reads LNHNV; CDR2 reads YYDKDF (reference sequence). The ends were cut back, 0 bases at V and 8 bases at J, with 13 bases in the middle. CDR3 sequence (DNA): TGTGCCACCAGCAGAGAATCGGGGGGAGCCGAAGCTTTCTTT. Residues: CATSRESGGAEAFF. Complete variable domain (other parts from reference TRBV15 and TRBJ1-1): DAMVIQNPRYQVTQFGKPVTLSCSQTLNHNVMYWYQQKSSQAPKLLFHYYDKDFNNEADTPDNFQSRRPNTSFCFLDIRSPGLGDTAMYLCATSRESGGAEAFFGQGTRLTVV.

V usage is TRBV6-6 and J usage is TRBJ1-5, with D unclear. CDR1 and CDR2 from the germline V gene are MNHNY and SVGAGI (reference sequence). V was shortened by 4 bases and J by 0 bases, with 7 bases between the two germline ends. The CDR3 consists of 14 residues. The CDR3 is CASSSRSSNQPQHF. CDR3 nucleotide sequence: TGTGCCAGCAGTTCGAGGTCTAGCAATCAGCCCCAGCATTTT.

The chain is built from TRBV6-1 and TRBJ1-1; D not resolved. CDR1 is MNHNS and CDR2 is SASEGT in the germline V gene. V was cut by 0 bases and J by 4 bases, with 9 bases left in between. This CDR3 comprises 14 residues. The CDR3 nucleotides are TGTGCCAGCAGTGAAGCGCTAAGAGGCACTGAAGCTTTCTTT. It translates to CASSEALRGTEAFF.

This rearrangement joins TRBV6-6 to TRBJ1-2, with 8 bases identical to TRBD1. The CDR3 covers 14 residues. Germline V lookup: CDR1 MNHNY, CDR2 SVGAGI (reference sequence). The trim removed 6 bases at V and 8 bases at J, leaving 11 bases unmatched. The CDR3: CASSPDRGPGGYTF. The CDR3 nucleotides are TGTGCCAGCAGCCCCGACAGGGGCCCGGGGGGCTACACCTTC.

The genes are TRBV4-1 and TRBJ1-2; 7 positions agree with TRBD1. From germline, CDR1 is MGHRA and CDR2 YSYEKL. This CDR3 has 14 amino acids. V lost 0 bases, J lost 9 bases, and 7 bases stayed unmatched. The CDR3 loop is CASSQDGRQGSYTF. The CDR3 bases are TGCGCCAGCAGCCAAGATGGTCGACAGGGTAGCTACACCTTC.

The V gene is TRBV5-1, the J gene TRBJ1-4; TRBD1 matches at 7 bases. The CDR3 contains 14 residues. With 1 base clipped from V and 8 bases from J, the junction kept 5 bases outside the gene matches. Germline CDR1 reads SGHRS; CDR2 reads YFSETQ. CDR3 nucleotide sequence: TGCGCCAGCAGCTTGCGAGGGGGCGACGAAAAACTGTTTTTT. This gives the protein CASSLRGGDEKLFF.

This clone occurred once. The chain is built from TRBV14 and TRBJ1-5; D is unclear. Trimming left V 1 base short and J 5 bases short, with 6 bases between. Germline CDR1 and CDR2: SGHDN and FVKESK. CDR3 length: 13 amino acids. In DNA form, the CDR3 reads TGTGCCAGCAGCCAAGGACGAGATCAGCCCCAGCATTTT. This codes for CASSQGRDQPQHF.

CDR3 DNA sequence: TGTGCCAGCAGCCGTGAGGCGGGGGTCGGGTCACCCCTCCACTTT. Its protein is CASSREAGVGSPLHF. This sequence joins TRBV4-2 and TRBJ1-6; possibly TRBD1 for D (5 bases). V lost 4 bases and J lost 10, with 17 bases in between. Germline CDR1 is LGHNA and CDR2 is YNFKEQ. CDR3 length: 15 amino acids.

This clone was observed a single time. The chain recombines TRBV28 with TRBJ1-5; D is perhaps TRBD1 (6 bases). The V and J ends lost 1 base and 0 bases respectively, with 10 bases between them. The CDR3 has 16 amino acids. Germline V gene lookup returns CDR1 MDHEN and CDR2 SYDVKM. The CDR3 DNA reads TGTGCCAGCAGTTTATTGGGGGGCCCTAGCAATCAGCCCCAGCATTTT. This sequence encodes CASSLLGGPSNQPQHF.

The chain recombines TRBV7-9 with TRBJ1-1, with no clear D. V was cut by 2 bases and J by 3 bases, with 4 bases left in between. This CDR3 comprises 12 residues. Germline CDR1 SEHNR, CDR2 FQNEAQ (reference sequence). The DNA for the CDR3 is TGTGCCAGCAGCTTATGGGACACTGAAGCTTTCTTT. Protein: CASSLWDTEAFF.